What follows describes a single T cell receptor (beta chain). Its antigen is not identified. Other DNA sequences in the same sample also yield this CDR3. Here immunoSEQ multiplex PCR was the method, and the copy in TCRdb shows in-frame clones only, minus some. The sample has fewer than 250,000 clones, about 92% seen once. This entry comes from a study of T cell responses to AZD1222 COVID-19 vaccine. This CDR3 region has 12 residues. V was cut by 0 bases and J by 7 bases, with 4 bases left in between. Germline lookup yields CDR1 ENHRY and CDR2 SYGVKD. Study-level points and caveats: Increased Spike-specific TCR breadth and depth were observed after two AZD1222 doses. Vaccine-related CD4 TCRs covered spike, predominating at 160-218 and 743-854. Nearly half of unique spike-specific TCRs reportedly avoided B.1.351 and B.1.1.7 mutated regions. At study baseline, merely five or six AZD1222 recipients were seropositive.

The V gene is TRBV10-3, the J gene TRBJ1-5; D is uncertain. The TCR originated in an adult in good health. The sample in question was peripheral blood, obtained on day 0 of MenACWY control vaccination. CDR3 bases: TGTGCCATCAGTGAGTCGGGGCAGCCCCAGCATTTT. It specifies CAISESGQPQHF.